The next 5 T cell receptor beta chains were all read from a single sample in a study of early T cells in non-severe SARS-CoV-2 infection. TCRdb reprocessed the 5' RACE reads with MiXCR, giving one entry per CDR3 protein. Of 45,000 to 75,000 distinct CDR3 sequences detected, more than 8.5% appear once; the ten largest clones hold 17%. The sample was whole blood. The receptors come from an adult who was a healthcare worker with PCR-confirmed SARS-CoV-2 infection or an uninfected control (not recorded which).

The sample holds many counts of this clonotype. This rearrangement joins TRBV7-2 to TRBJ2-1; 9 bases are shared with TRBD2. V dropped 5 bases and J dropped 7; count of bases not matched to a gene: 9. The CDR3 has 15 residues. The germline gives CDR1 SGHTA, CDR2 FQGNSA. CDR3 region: CASSTHSGSRNEQFF. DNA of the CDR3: TGTGCCAGCAGCACCCATAGCGGGAGTCGGAATGAGCAGTTCTTC.

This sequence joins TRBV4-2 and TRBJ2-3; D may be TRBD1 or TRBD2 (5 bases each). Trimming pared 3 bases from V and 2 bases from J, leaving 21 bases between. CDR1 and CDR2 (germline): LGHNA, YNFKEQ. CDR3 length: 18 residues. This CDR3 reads CASSQEVFRRGDTDTQYF. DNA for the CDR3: TGTGCCAGCAGCCAGGAGGTTTTCCGGAGAGGGGACACAGATACGCAGTATTTT.

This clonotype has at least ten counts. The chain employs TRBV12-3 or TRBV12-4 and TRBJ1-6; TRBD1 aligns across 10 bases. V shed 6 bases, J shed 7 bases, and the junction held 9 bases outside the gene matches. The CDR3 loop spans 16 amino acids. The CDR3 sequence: CASRPGTGVYNSPLHF. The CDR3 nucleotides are TGTGCCAGCAGGCCAGGGACAGGGGTTTACAATTCACCCCTCCACTTT.

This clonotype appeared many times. CDR3 nucleotide sequence: TGCAGTGCTATTCCCCTGGAAAAACTGTTTTTT. Amino acids: CSAIPLEKLFF. The chain couples TRBV20-1 to TRBJ1-4; D is uncertain. There are 11 residues in the CDR3. The germline CDR1 and CDR2 sequences are DFQATT and SNEGSKA (reference sequence). V was trimmed by 4 bases and J by 8 bases, leaving 8 bases between them.

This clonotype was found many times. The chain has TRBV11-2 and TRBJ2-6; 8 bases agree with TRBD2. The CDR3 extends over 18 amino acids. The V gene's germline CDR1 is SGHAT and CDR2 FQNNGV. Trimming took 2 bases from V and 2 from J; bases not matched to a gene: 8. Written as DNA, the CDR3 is TGTGCCAGCAGCTTATTATCGCTAGCGGGCCCTGGGGCCAACGTCCTGACTTTC. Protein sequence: CASSLLSLAGPGANVLTF.